These 5 T cell receptor beta chains share one sample of origin, sequenced in a study of CD8+ T cells in alopecia areata. RNA was extracted and reverse transcribed into cDNA as the sequencing template. Method: immunoSEQ multiplex PCR; TCRdb's copy keeps in-frame clones and lacks some. The sample consists of approximately 280,000 clones, 58% of them appearing once. Treatment here: oral pan-JAK inhibitor, 5-10 mg twice daily. Specimen: CD4+ T cells sorted from blood, collected at week 24, from a patient treated with tofacitinib. The receptors stem from a human donor with alopecia areata.

V and J are TRBV30 and TRBJ1-3; no clear D. Germline V gene sequence: CDR1 GTSNPN, CDR2 SVGIG (reference sequence). Trimming left V 3 bases short and J 0 bases short, with 9 bases between. The CDR3 sequence is 14 residues long. The CDR3 region has the DNA TGTGCCTGGAGGGAACGGGGCTCTGGAAACACCATATATTTT. As protein: CAWRERGSGNTIYF. The whole variable domain, filled in from reference TRBV30 and TRBJ1-3, reads SQTIHQWPATLVQPVGSPLSLECTVEGTSNPNLYWYRQAAGRGLQLLFYSVGIGQISSEVPQNLSASRPQDRQFILSSKKLLLSDSGFYLCAWRERGSGNTIYFGEGSWLTVV.

This rearrangement joins TRBV2 to TRBJ2-2, with D hard to call. CDR3 size: 15 residues. The V end was cut by 4 bases, the J end by 4 bases, with 13 bases between. Germline V gene sequence: CDR1 SNHLY, CDR2 FYNNEI. CDR3 DNA sequence: TGTGCCAGCAGTGCAAACAAGTACTCCACCGGGGAGCTGTTTTTT. Its protein is CASSANKYSTGELFF.

This chain connects TRBV28 to TRBJ1-2; D remains ambiguous. The CDR3 runs 10 residues. V was pared by 6 bases and J by 8 bases, with 7 bases between. Germline V gene sequence: CDR1 MDHEN, CDR2 SYDVKM. This chain's CDR3 is CASSSWGYTF. The CDR3 nucleotides read TGTGCCAGCAGCAGTTGGGGCTACACCTTC.

Details on this clone: Other DNA sequences of this sample code for an identical CDR3. This sequence joins TRBV29-1 and TRBJ2-5; D gene uncertain. From germline, CDR1 is SQVTM and CDR2 ANQGSEA. The CDR3 length is 11 residues. Trimming removed 1 base at V and 5 bases at J, with 5 bases between. For the CDR3, the DNA is TGCAGCGTTGAAGGTGGGGAGACCCAGTACTTC. It specifies CSVEGGETQYF.

The chain joins TRBV7-2 to TRBJ2-2; tentatively, D is TRBD2 (6 bases). Germline V gene data show CDR1 as SGHTA and CDR2 as FQGNSA. This CDR3 comprises 14 residues. V shed 7 bases and J shed 3 bases, with 12 bases lying between them. CDR3 in amino acids: CASMEGPYTGELFF. The CDR3 bases are TGTGCCAGCATGGAGGGACCATACACCGGGGAGCTGTTTTTT.